Shown below are 10 T cell receptor beta chains from a single sample sequenced in a study of blood T cell repertoires in COVID-19. Using immunoSEQ multiplex PCR, the repertoire was profiled, and TCRdb retains in-frame clones only, with some absent. Found here are about 210,000 clones, over 75% of them singletons; the top ten hold roughly 12%. What was sequenced was peripheral blood. All receptors derive from a human donor in a cohort sampled during active COVID-19.

This rearrangement joins TRBV18 to TRBJ1-2, with D maybe TRBD1 (5 bases). This CDR3 is built from 13 residues. With 0 bases removed from V and 8 bases from J, the gap between germline ends came to 10 bases. Germline CDR1 and CDR2: KGHSH and LQKENI. The CDR3 is CASSPPGAVGYTF. CDR3 in DNA: TGTGCCAGCTCACCACCAGGGGCGGTCGGCTACACCTTC.

J is TRBJ2-7 and V is TRBV19, with D possibly TRBD1 on 6 matching bases. V was shortened by 7 bases and J by 2 bases, with 15 bases between the two germline ends. CDR1 is LNHDA and CDR2 is SQIVND in the germline V gene (reference sequence). The CDR3 spans 14 residues. Written as DNA, the CDR3 is TGTGCCAGTAAAAATAGAGGGGACACCTACGAGCAGTACTTC. Translated: CASKNRGDTYEQYF.

The DNA of the CDR3 is TGCAGCGTTGAGGAACAGAGTGTGAACACTGAAGCTTTCTTT. This gives the protein CSVEEQSVNTEAFF. This rearrangement joins TRBV29-1 to TRBJ1-1; no firm D call. The CDR3 has 14 residues. The germline V gene encodes CDR1 SQVTM and CDR2 ANQGSEA. The V end was cut by 3 bases, the J end by 0 bases, with 11 bases between.

This chain joins TRBV6-1 and TRBJ2-2; D unclear. Germline CDR1 reads MNHNS; CDR2 reads SASEGT. V was cut by 1 base and J by 6 bases, with 9 bases left in between. This CDR3 has 14 residues. CDR3 in amino acids: CASSEGWSAGELFF. The DNA of the CDR3 is TGTGCCAGCAGTGAAGGGTGGAGTGCCGGGGAGCTGTTTTTT.

The chain joins TRBV2 to TRBJ2-3, with 9 bases aligning to TRBD1. The CDR3 extends over 16 amino acids. Trimming at V came to 6 bases and at J to 4 bases, leaving 11 bases not matched to a gene. CDR1 SNHLY and CDR2 FYNNEI come from the germline V gene. This CDR3 reads CASRGAGGTGSDTQYF. The CDR3 DNA is TGTGCCAGCAGGGGGGCCGGGGGGACAGGGTCAGATACGCAGTATTTT.

The chain uses TRBV18 and TRBJ2-7, with TRBD1 as a possible D gene (6 bases). Trimming pared 5 bases from V and 4 bases from J, leaving 15 bases between. Germline V CDR1 and CDR2: KGHSH, LQKENI. The CDR3 totals 14 residues. The chain's CDR3 is CASSSPGHEYEQYF. The CDR3 DNA reads TGTGCCAGCTCATCCCCGGGACACGAATACGAGCAGTACTTC.

The chain links TRBV3-1 (or the pseudogene TRBV3-2) to TRBJ2-5; 12 bases are a match to TRBD2. The V gene end was trimmed by 4 bases and the J gene end by 6 bases; junction bases not matched to a gene: 9. Germline assignment: CDR1 LGHDT and CDR2 YNNKEL (reference sequence). The CDR3 is made up of 16 amino acids. CDR3 region: CASSPRTSGISQTQYF. CDR3 DNA sequence: TGTGCCAGCAGCCCGCGGACTAGCGGGATTAGCCAGACCCAGTACTTC.

The V gene is TRBV7-9, the J gene TRBJ1-1; D not resolved. CDR3 length: 12 residues. Germline loops: CDR1 SEHNR, CDR2 FQNEAQ (reference sequence). Trimming removed 4 bases from V and 2 bases from J, with 5 bases in between. In DNA form, the CDR3 reads TGTGCCAGCAGCTACAGTAACACTGAAGCTTTCTTT. It translates to CASSYSNTEAFF.

V gene TRBV20-1 combines with J gene TRBJ2-3; unclear D gene. Trimming pared 3 bases from V and 6 bases from J, leaving 7 bases between. From germline, CDR1 is DFQATT and CDR2 SNEGSKA (reference sequence). CDR3 size: 11 residues. CDR3: CSARTGDTQYF. CDR3 coding DNA: TGCAGTGCTAGGACTGGTGATACGCAGTATTTT.

This chain connects TRBV19 to TRBJ2-5; TRBD1 matches at 7 bases. J gave up 2 bases and V 5 bases, and 14 bases lay outside the gene matches. Germline lookup yields CDR1 LNHDA and CDR2 SQIVND (reference sequence). This CDR3 has 17 residues. CDR3 sequence (DNA): TGTGCCAGTAGTTTTAGGGGGCGGGCATTCTCACAAGAGACCCAGTACTTC. This sequence encodes CASSFRGRAFSQETQYF.